These 28 T cell receptor beta chains were all obtained from the same sample, sequenced in a study of OX40 agonist ivuxolimab in advanced cancers. Profiled with immunoSEQ multiplex PCR; TCRdb holds only in-frame clones, not every one. Of 90,000 to 100,000 clones in the sample, approximately 91% were seen once. Sequences were derived from CD4+ or CD8+ T cells sorted from blood, sampled in a trial of the OX40 agonist ivuxolimab. The receptors derive from an adult with an advanced solid tumor such as melanoma, head and neck, liver or kidney cancer.

V gene TRBV18 combines with J gene TRBJ2-2; no definite D call. The CDR3 covers 15 residues. CDR1 KGHSH and CDR2 LQKENI come from the germline V gene. The germline V and J ends were trimmed by 3 bases and 4 bases, with 12 bases remaining between them. DNA of the CDR3: TGTGCCAGCTCACCGGAAGGGTCGGGCACCGGGGAGCTGTTTTTT. Its translation: CASSPEGSGTGELFF. Based on the CDR3 plus reference TRBV18 and TRBJ2-2, the full variable domain is NAGVMQNPRHLVRRRGQEARLRCSPMKGHSHVYWYRQLPEEGLKFMVYLQKENIIDESGMPKERFSAEFPKEGPSILRIQQVVRGDSAAYFCASSPEGSGTGELFFGEGSRLTVL.

This chain connects TRBV19 to TRBJ1-1; D perhaps matches TRBD1 (6 bases). The CDR3 contains 13 residues. CDR1 and CDR2 from the germline V gene are LNHDA and SQIVND (reference sequence). Trimming removed 6 bases at V and 6 bases at J, with 14 bases between. The CDR3 DNA reads as TGTGCCAGTAGATACAGGGAGGGGTCTGAAGCTTTCTTT. Translated, it gives CASRYREGSEAFF.

The rearrangement links TRBV7-2 to TRBJ2-3; 9 nucleotides match TRBD1. The V gene's germline CDR1 is SGHTA and CDR2 FQGNSA. The V and J ends lost 1 base and 6 bases, in that order; junction bases with no gene match: 8. The CDR3 spans 16 residues. The CDR3 nucleotides read TGTGCCAGCAGCTTAGTGGGGACAGGGAAGGGCGATACGCAGTATTTT. Protein: CASSLVGTGKGDTQYF.

The chain has TRBV5-1 and TRBJ2-7; a weak D match, TRBD2 (5 bases). CDR3 length equals 13 residues. The V end lost 0 bases, the J end lost 3 bases, and 7 bases lay between the germline ends. The germline V gene encodes CDR1 SGHRS and CDR2 YFSETQ. This CDR3 reads CASSLATSYEQYF. CDR3 DNA sequence: TGCGCCAGCAGCTTGGCTACTAGCTACGAGCAGTACTTC.

A single count supports this clone. The rearrangement links TRBV19 to TRBJ1-1, with TRBD1 as a possible D gene (5 bases). Trimming took off 3 bases at V and 6 bases at J, with 11 bases between the two ends. The germline gives CDR1 LNHDA, CDR2 SQIVND (reference sequence). The CDR3 runs to 13 residues. The CDR3 here is CASSIGRDAEAFF. CDR3 nucleotide sequence: TGTGCCAGTAGTATTGGGAGGGACGCTGAAGCTTTCTTT.

The chain links TRBV6-1 to TRBJ1-2; 8 positions match TRBD1. The V gene's germline CDR1 is MNHNS and CDR2 SASEGT. The CDR3 extends over 13 amino acids. Trimming at V came to 2 bases and at J to 4 bases, leaving 0 bases not matched to a gene. The CDR3 region has the DNA TGTGCCAGCAGTGAAACAGGGGGCTATGGCTACACCTTC. Protein product: CASSETGGYGYTF.

The chain employs TRBV27 and TRBJ2-6; TRBD1 matches 7 bases. The ends lost 6 bases at V and 2 bases at J; junction bases unmatched: 4. Germline V CDR1 and CDR2: MNHEY, SMNVEV (reference sequence). CDR3 length: 15 residues. CDR3 bases: TGTGCCAGCAGGACGGGACAGCCTGGGGCCAACGTCCTGACTTTC. Translation gives CASRTGQPGANVLTF.

This clone was counted only a few times. The chain employs TRBV10-3 and TRBJ1-2, with 7 bases that match TRBD1. J gave up 1 base and V 8 bases, and 4 bases lay outside the gene matches. The CDR3 is 13 residues long. CDR1 and CDR2 from the germline V gene are ENHRY and SYGVKD. CDR3 amino acids: CAIRQGLNYGYTF. The CDR3, as DNA: TGTGCCATCCGACAGGGACTTAACTATGGCTACACCTTC.

The chain uses TRBV5-4 and TRBJ1-2; the D gene is possibly TRBD1 (6 bases). The length of the CDR3 is 13 residues. Germline V gives CDR1 SGHNT, CDR2 YYREEE (reference sequence). V was trimmed by 5 bases and J by 5 bases, leaving 13 bases between them. CDR3: CASSSLGAYGYTF. The DNA for the CDR3 is TGTGCCAGCAGTTCTTTGGGGGCTTATGGCTACACCTTC.

The chain couples TRBV6-1 to TRBJ2-6; no clear D. CDR1 is MNHNS and CDR2 is SASEGT in the germline V gene. This CDR3 contains 13 residues. V was cut by 5 bases and J by 2 bases, with 4 bases left in between. CDR3 loop: CASSPAGANVLTF. CDR3 DNA: TGTGCCAGCAGTCCGGCTGGGGCCAACGTCCTGACTTTC.

This sequence joins TRBV6-1 and TRBJ2-7, with TRBD2 identical over 9 bases. The length of the CDR3 is 15 residues. V lost 3 bases, J lost 1 base, and 4 bases stayed unmatched. Germline V gives CDR1 MNHNS, CDR2 SASEGT. CDR3 protein: CASSDIAGASYEQYV. The CDR3 bases are TGTGCCAGCAGTGATATAGCGGGAGCATCCTACGAGCAGTACGTC.

The chain couples TRBV6-5 to TRBJ1-6; D unclear. The CDR3 consists of 14 residues. V was cut by 6 bases and J by 7 bases, with 13 bases left in between. CDR1 is MNHEY and CDR2 is SVGAGI in the germline V gene. The CDR3 protein is CASRLVERNSPLHF. CDR3 bases: TGTGCCAGCAGATTGGTCGAGAGAAATTCACCCCTCCACTTT.

The chain uses TRBV7-2 and TRBJ1-1; D gene uncertain. The ends were cut back, 3 bases at V and 0 bases at J, with 11 bases in the middle. The CDR3 length is 15 residues. Germline CDR1 and CDR2: SGHTA and FQGNSA. The CDR3 nucleotides read TGTGCCAGCAGCTTCGGGTTCGCCATGAACACTGAAGCTTTCTTT. Translating gives CASSFGFAMNTEAFF.

The chain carries TRBV2 and TRBJ2-2; 10 bases fit TRBD2. This CDR3 contains 16 residues. Germline CDR1 SNHLY, CDR2 FYNNEI. V gave up 6 bases and J gave up 0 bases; unmatched junction bases: 4. CDR3 DNA sequence: TGTGCCAGCAGAACCGGACTAGCGGCGAACACCGGGGAGCTGTTTTTT. It yields the protein CASRTGLAANTGELFF.

This chain links TRBV2 with TRBJ1-4; tentatively, D is TRBD1 (6 bases). The CDR3 loop spans 12 amino acids. The germline CDR1 and CDR2 sequences are SNHLY and FYNNEI. V lost 7 bases to trimming and J lost 7 bases, with 10 bases between them. The chain's CDR3 is CASIGTTEKLFF. The CDR3, as DNA: TGTGCCAGCATAGGGACAACTGAAAAACTGTTTTTT.

This chain joins TRBV27 and TRBJ2-7, with TRBD1 as a possible D gene (6 bases). CDR3 length: 13 residues. Germline lookup yields CDR1 MNHEY and CDR2 SMNVEV (reference sequence). Deletions cut 3 bases from V and 3 bases from J, with 9 bases between. As DNA, the CDR3 is TGTGCCAGCAGTTTTTTACAGGGCTACGAGCAGTACTTC. It codes for CASSFLQGYEQYF.

This sequence joins TRBV6-1 and TRBJ2-5; D could derive from TRBD1 or TRBD2 (5 bases each). Germline CDR1 is MNHNS and CDR2 is SASEGT. V lost 6 bases and J lost 6, with 17 bases in between. The CDR3 is made up of 14 amino acids. CDR3 coding DNA: TGTGCCAGCAGAGAGGGGACGGCTCAAAAGACCCAGTACTTC. This translates into CASREGTAQKTQYF.

The chain is built from TRBV13 and TRBJ2-3; 15 bases line up with TRBD2. Looked up from germline, CDR1 is PRHDT and CDR2 is FYEKMQ (reference sequence). The CDR3 contains 18 residues. Germline trimming cut 4 bases from V and 1 base from J; bases unmatched to any gene: 6. The CDR3 protein is CASSSRTSGRERTDTQYF. The CDR3 nucleotides read TGTGCCAGCAGCTCGAGGACTAGCGGGAGGGAGCGCACAGATACGCAGTATTTT.

Only a few counts were recorded for this clone. The rearrangement joins TRBV5-4 to TRBJ2-3, with TRBD2 identical over 10 bases. Unmatched junction bases numbered 12, after V lost 4 bases and J lost 7 bases. Germline CDR1 reads SGHNT; CDR2 reads YYREEE (reference sequence). This CDR3 comprises 16 residues. CDR3 sequence: CASSPQLAGRGYTQYF. For the CDR3, the DNA is TGTGCCAGCAGCCCCCAACTAGCGGGGAGAGGGTATACGCAGTATTTT.

The chain recombines TRBV6-6 with TRBJ2-7; D might be TRBD1 (5 bases). CDR3 length equals 15 residues. Germline V gene sequence: CDR1 MNHNY, CDR2 SVGAGI (reference sequence). The V and J ends lost 0 bases and 0 bases respectively, with 9 bases between them. The CDR3 DNA follows: TGTGCCAGCAGTTACTCGCCGGACATCTCCTACGAGCAGTACGTC. As protein: CASSYSPDISYEQYV.

The chain recombines TRBV29-1 with TRBJ1-1, with D perhaps matching TRBD1 (5 bases). The germline gives CDR1 SQVTM, CDR2 ANQGSEA. V was cut by 6 bases and J by 1 base, with 15 bases left in between. The CDR3 contains 14 residues. CDR3 nucleotide sequence: TGCAGCGTCGGCCCGGCAGGGTCGAACACTGAAGCTTTCTTT. Encoded protein: CSVGPAGSNTEAFF.

The V and J genes are TRBV5-1 and TRBJ1-2; maybe TRBD1 (5 bases). From germline, CDR1 is SGHRS and CDR2 YFSETQ. V was trimmed by 4 bases and J by 6 bases, leaving 22 bases between them. This CDR3 comprises 16 residues. CDR3 residues: CASSQKQGIKEHGYTF. The CDR3 DNA reads TGCGCCAGCAGCCAGAAGCAGGGTATTAAGGAGCATGGCTACACCTTC.

The chain is built from TRBV9 and TRBJ1-1; no clear D gene. Germline loops: CDR1 SGDLS, CDR2 YYNGEE. The CDR3 length is 14 residues. V lost 0 bases and J 1 base, leaving 7 bases between the germline ends. The CDR3 DNA reads TGTGCCAGCAGCGTAGGGCTTCAGAACACTGAAGCTTTCTTT. Translated, it gives CASSVGLQNTEAFF. The whole variable domain, filled in from reference TRBV9 and TRBJ1-1, reads DSGVTQTPKHLITATGQRVTLRCSPRSGDLSVYWYQQSLDQGLQFLIQYYNGEERAKGNILERFSAQQFPDLHSELNLSSLELGDSALYFCASSVGLQNTEAFFGQGTRLTVV.

V gene TRBV6-1 combines with J gene TRBJ1-1; tentatively, D is TRBD1 (5 bases). Germline V lookup: CDR1 MNHNS, CDR2 SASEGT. Trimming shortened V by 5 bases and J by 5 bases, and 12 bases separated the two germline ends. This CDR3 is built from 13 residues. The CDR3 nucleotides are TGTGCCAGCAGTAAAGGGGAAGAAACTGAAGCTTTCTTT. Translated: CASSKGEETEAFF.

The chain has TRBV5-1 and TRBJ2-1; TRBD2 matches 14 bases. Germline CDR1 SGHRS, CDR2 YFSETQ. This CDR3 region has 18 residues. Unmatched junction bases numbered 11, after V lost 4 bases and J lost 5 bases. The DNA for the CDR3 is TGCGCCAGCAGCCCCCCGGGGACTAGCGGGAGCGGCAACAATGAGCAGTTCTTC. Amino acids: CASSPPGTSGSGNNEQFF.

This chain joins TRBV18 and TRBJ2-3, with TRBD1 matching over 9 bases. V lost 6 bases to trimming and J lost 0 bases; unmatched junction nucleotides: 4. The CDR3 runs 15 residues. Germline CDR1 and CDR2: KGHSH and LQKENI. The chain's CDR3 is CASSRTGASTDTQYF. The CDR3 region has the DNA TGTGCCAGCTCCCGGACAGGGGCTAGCACAGATACGCAGTATTTT.

This clone was seen just once. The chain is built from TRBV30 and TRBJ2-7, with D tentatively TRBD1 (5 bases). Germline CDR1 is GTSNPN and CDR2 is SVGIG (reference sequence). The CDR3 runs to 11 residues. With 2 bases removed from V and 4 bases from J, the gap between germline ends came to 6 bases. The chain's CDR3 is CAWSSGYEQYV. The CDR3 DNA reads as TGTGCCTGGAGTTCAGGGTACGAGCAGTACGTC.

V and J are TRBV19 and TRBJ1-5; D remains ambiguous. The CDR3 covers 15 residues. Germline V gives CDR1 LNHDA, CDR2 SQIVND (reference sequence). The V end was cut by 6 bases, the J end by 1 base, with 13 bases between. As DNA, the CDR3 is TGTGCCAGTAGGTCGAGCCCGGTAAGCAATCAGCCCCAGCATTTT. This encodes CASRSSPVSNQPQHF.